The subject of this entry is one T cell receptor (beta chain). Next came a second PCR, run for about 7 to 12 cycles, which used a sample-barcoded 5' primer along with a J-beta primer mix. Each TCR beta cDNA got a 12-nucleotide random molecular identifier. TCRdb re-called the 5' RACE reads with MiXCR, one entry per CDR3 protein. The sample includes fewer than 2 million distinct CDR3 sequences, 35% to 50% of them seen just once. These data originate in a study of blood T cells in healthy people across ages. The donors, aged about 6 to 90, were healthy Caucasians from Russia. Every participating donor contributed around 9.5 milliliters of peripheral blood through a draw. Losses at the gene ends were 0 bases for V and 6 bases for J; bases not matched to a gene: 7. This CDR3 has 15 amino acids. Germline V gene sequence: CDR1 SGDLS, CDR2 YYNGEE.

Sequencing was done on a sample of blood. The origin of this receptor is a human donor in good health. The chain uses TRBV9 and TRBJ1-2; 8 bases are shared with TRBD1. In DNA form, the CDR3 reads TGTGCCAGCAGCGTAGGCCGGACAGGGAGGGATGGCTACACCTTC. This sequence encodes CASSVGRTGRDGYTF.